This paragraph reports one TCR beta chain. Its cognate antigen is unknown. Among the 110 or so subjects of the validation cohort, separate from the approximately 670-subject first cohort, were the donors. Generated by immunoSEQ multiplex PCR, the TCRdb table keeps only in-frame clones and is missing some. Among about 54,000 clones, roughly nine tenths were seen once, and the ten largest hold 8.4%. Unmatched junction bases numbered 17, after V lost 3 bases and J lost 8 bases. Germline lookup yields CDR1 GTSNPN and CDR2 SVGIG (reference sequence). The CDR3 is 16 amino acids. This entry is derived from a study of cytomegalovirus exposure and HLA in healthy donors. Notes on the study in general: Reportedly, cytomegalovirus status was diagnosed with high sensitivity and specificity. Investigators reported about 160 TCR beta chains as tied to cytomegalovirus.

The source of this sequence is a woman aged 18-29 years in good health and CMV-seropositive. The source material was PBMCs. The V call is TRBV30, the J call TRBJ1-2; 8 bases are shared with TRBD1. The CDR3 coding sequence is TGTGCCTGGAGCCCACCCCGGACAGGGCGGAATGAAGGCTACACCTTC. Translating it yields CAWSPPRTGRNEGYTF. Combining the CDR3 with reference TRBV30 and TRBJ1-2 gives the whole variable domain SQTIHQWPATLVQPVGSPLSLECTVEGTSNPNLYWYRQAAGRGLQLLFYSVGIGQISSEVPQNLSASRPQDRQFILSSKKLLLSDSGFYLCAWSPPRTGRNEGYTFGSGTRLTVV.